This T cell receptor (beta chain) came from a study of cytomegalovirus exposure and HLA in healthy donors (dated by TCRdb to about 2017). Regarding the complete study: An earlier analysis of roughly 500 of the donors reported about 300 Gb of sequence data and around 120 million unique TCR beta sequences obtained from approximately 180 million T cells. An early release that covered about 600 HLA-typed donors contained approximately 300 gigabases of sequencing data and 65 million to 100 million unique TCR sequences. Every discovery cohort repertoire had been produced on one sequencing platform. To predict cytomegalovirus infection status, the study brought together high-throughput TCR immunosequencing, statistical association of individual TCRs with disease status, and machine learning. Of the 300 to 500 genotyped donors, approximately 81% were placed in the genetic ancestry cluster associated with self-reported Caucasian donors. In an earlier analysis of 550 to 700 of the donors, high-throughput TCR beta sequencing was used to judge whether each TCR beta V gene segment behaved as functional or pseudogenic. A later analysis re-analyzed previously published TCR beta repertoires from hundreds of donors and added high-resolution HLA genotyping to study TCR occurrence patterns. Both class I and class II loci were covered by HLA typing, at four-digit resolution. The number of typed donors differed by locus: roughly 629-640 for A, B, C, DRB1 and DQB1; 522 for DQA1; around 610 for DPA1; and 400 to 480 for DPB1. Alongside the repertoire data, information on donor age, sex, ethnicity and CMV serostatus was compiled. Several DR-DQ haplotypes were handled as single units for association and clustering, since linkage in the cohort was strong. In a later genetic analysis, genome-wide SNP genotypes for about three fifths of the 666 donors were used, and that subset was treated as a discovery cohort. Rather than using new phenotypic data, the later analysis identified candidate immune exposures from TCR beta sequences and from how often those sequences occurred across donors. Among almost 400 genotyped donors of the cohort, an average of 235,054 unique TCR beta nucleotide sequences were sequenced per donor, about a sixth of them non-productive. A separate validation cohort of 100 to 150 different subjects was used in addition to the roughly 720-subject first cohort. The T cell repertoires of 670 or so subjects were profiled by immunosequencing and related to cytomegalovirus serostatus. The aim of the study was to test whether cataloging public T cell receptors could identify signatures of past pathogen exposure. The paper as a whole reports these results and caveats: An earlier analysis of some 560 of the donors showed that most TCR beta V segments appeared in productive rearrangements either about 87% or about 30% of the time, which broadly matched IMGT annotations. Strong co-occurrence of HLA alleles, especially DR and DQ, made assigning TCR associations to individual alleles difficult. A later genetic analysis associated a missense DCLRE1C variant with V-gene and J-gene trimming of TCR beta chains, and an independent cohort replicated the association. Roughly uniform sequencing depth across donors was assumed in presence/absence analyses, although this assumption may not hold. A later analysis reported that several top co-occurrence clusters appeared linked to parvovirus B19, influenza, CMV and Epstein-Barr virus. A later analysis found that most CMV-associated TCR beta chains appeared HLA-restricted, with HLA associations seemingly driven largely by CMV exposure. Some IMGT-functional V segments, including TRBV6-2 and TRBV6-3, could not be distinguished by the 87-base-pair reads and were therefore excluded. A cluster of highly shared sequence variants was judged likely to represent a technical artifact of the sequencing pipeline. The earlier analysis of some 540 of the donors excluded approximately 15 rarely observed V segments, including chromosome 9 orphons, because counts were too low. The authors suggested that the approach could potentially be extended to other disease states and immunological phenotypes. The classifier was reported to diagnose cytomegalovirus status with high specificity and sensitivity in both the original and validation cohorts. According to a later genetic analysis, donors in an Asian-associated ancestry cluster had fewer N-insertions in productive TCRs than the approximately 690-donor mean. CMV serostatus was the only immune exposure information available for the cohort. Most TCR sequences were seen in very few donors, while some public TCRs were found in many individuals. A later analysis found that HLA-associated TCR beta chains were more clonally expanded and had lower generation probabilities than equally common non-associated chains. At a false discovery rate of 0.05, a later analysis linked 16,951 TCR beta sequences to specific HLA alleles. In vitro tests confirmed that three of the cytomegalovirus-associated TCR beta chains recognize cytomegalovirus antigens. The cohort was sequenced for TCR beta chains only, and without alpha or paired-chain data the features that could be detected were limited. The study gave a list of under 200 TCR beta chains associated with cytomegalovirus. A later analysis found that TCR association rates varied across HLA loci, with DRB1 alleles showing the most associated TCRs and HLA-C alleles the fewest. Linkage disequilibrium might explain the correlated functional status among segregating V segments, but an unknown experimental factor could not be excluded. Because HLA typing was unavailable for some donors at each locus, only the typed subset was used in association tests. A further reported finding was that TCR beta sequences accurately predicted the HLA-A and HLA-B alleles for most subjects in the first cohort.

Libraries were made using the immunoSEQ multiplex PCR assay. For the multiplex PCR, a mixture combining 60 forward primers for TCR Vbeta segments and 13 reverse primers for TCR Jbeta segments was used. A multiplex PCR assay on genomic DNA amplified the CDR3 region of rearranged TCR beta genes. Amplified TCR beta libraries were sequenced as 87-base-pair reads on the Illumina HiSeq System. As for the original processing: A later analysis counted about 76 million unique TCR beta chains across the 690 or so repertoires, and some 11 million of these chains were shared by at least two donors. Raw reads were error-corrected and collapsed into unique sequences by a nearest-neighbor algorithm in which closely related sequences were merged to remove PCR and sequencing errors. Alignment of CDR3 sequences to IMGT reference sequences was used to assign V, D and J gene segments. For a sequence to be retained, at least a six-nucleotide match to both a V gene segment and a J gene segment was required. Rearrangements were called productive when the CDR3 lacked stop codons and stayed in frame with V and J; all others were non-productive. CDR3 was defined by IMGT convention, running from the second conserved V-encoded cysteine to the conserved J-encoded phenylalanine. In an earlier analysis of more than 550 of the donors, sequences lacking an unambiguous match to a single V gene segment were excluded. In an earlier analysis of 587 of the donors, V segments were called functional above 56.7% productive rearrangements and were called segregating when the between-donor standard deviation exceeded 5%. A statistical classification framework was developed to diagnose cytomegalovirus status using the catalog of TCR beta chain sequences. In a later analysis, V and J genes were assigned by comparing TCR nucleotide sequences against IMGT/GENE-DB human TR gene sequences. Using the TCRdist pipeline, a later analysis assigned CDR3 sequences along with most-parsimonious VDJ recombination scenarios. A later analysis defined each TCR beta chain by its CDR3 amino acid sequence plus V-gene family, and excluded reads lacking a unique V-gene family. In a later analysis, around 650 highly shared, low-generation-probability nucleotide sequences were removed to address suspected cross-contamination and a sequencing artifact. A later analysis calculated a clonal expansion index for each public chain from normalized within-repertoire ranks of inferred template counts. In a later analysis, generation probabilities were computed using a VDJ recombination model fitted to out-of-frame rearrangements, and the results were checked against IGoR. In a later analysis, hypergeometric tests were used to score TCR-TCR, TCR-HLA and TCR-CMV co-occurrence, with a repertoire-size bias correction applied to TCR pairs. To estimate false discovery rates, a later analysis permuted the HLA or CMV assignments 20 times. In a later analysis, co-occurring TCRs were grouped using DBSCAN, and TCRdist sequence similarity was added for clustering within HLA-allele-positive subsets. Repertoires with fewer than 30,000 or more than 120,000 public chains, plus five repertoires with anomalous nucleotide sharing, were excluded from co-occurrence clustering. This is the immuneACCESS table as TCRdb keeps it, with only in-frame sequences that have V and J called. A part of the clones is gone; compared with another copy, unresolved V genes explain less than half, and the rest is unexplained. Clonal size and the V and J genes are those of that table, whereas D and trimming came from the DNA. The table for this sample lists approximately 100,000 clones; around 80% of them were counted only once. Around 1.5% of the sample goes to the ten largest clones.

In total, 666 healthy bone marrow donors made up the cohort. At the time of sampling, all cohort members were nominally healthy, though unrecorded immune exposures were likely present. The donor was CMV seronegative and was included in the group of hundreds of seronegative cohort members. Every donor gave a peripheral blood sample, and the peripheral blood mononuclear cells from that sample were used for TCR beta sequencing. The Qiagen DNeasy Blood Extraction Kit was used to extract genomic DNA from the blood cell samples. Only a few counts were recorded for this clone. No antigen is known for it. Base quality data are lacking; no much larger clone is found one base away. Between the V and J ends, shortened by 5 bases and 1 base respectively, the junction contains 12 bases. Taken from the germline V gene (reference sequence), the CDR1 and CDR2 loops are SEHNR and FQNEAQ. The CDR3, cysteine through phenylalanine, is 15 amino acids long. Solely the CDR3 DNA is kept, with 45 bases framed from the first base.

The V gene is TRBV7-9 and the J gene is TRBJ2-1, and the D gene may be TRBD2, 6 bases matching. The specimen sequenced was PBMCs. This TCR came from a man aged 40-55 years in good health and CMV-seronegative. CDR3 region: CASSPSERSYNEQFF. The DNA is as follows: TGTGCCAGCAGCCCTAGCGAGAGGTCCTACAATGAGCAGTTCTTC.